In its sample, the clone carrying this T cell receptor (beta chain) was seen many times. The antigen remains undetermined. During its preparation, the TCRbeta library received unique molecular identifiers. TCRdb re-analysed the PCR reads in MiXCR, keeping a single row per CDR3 protein. The sample includes approximately 300,000 distinct CDR3 sequences, 11% of them seen just once. The entry originates in a study of T-cell reconstitution after alpha-beta-depleted transplantation in children. Between the trimmed V and J ends, which lost 5 bases and 5 bases, there was a span of 15 bases. Germline V gene sequence: CDR1 SGHTA, CDR2 FQGNSA. CDR3 length equals 14 residues. Study results and limitations: Counts and diversity of T cells one year after transplant came mostly from newly produced T cells. Reportedly, roughly two months post-transplant, alpha-beta T cells arose from several hundred expanded graft clones.

The input for sequencing was peripheral blood, taken 180 days after TCRalphabeta/CD19-depleted stem cell transplant. J is TRBJ2-5 and V is TRBV7-2; D is ambiguous. This sequence originates from a male patient aged 2-15 years who had a stem cell transplant for chronic granulomatous disease, so the T cells may come from the graft donor. In DNA form, the CDR3 reads TGTGCCAGCAGCAGAGGACCCGACGGGGAGACCCAGTACTTC. Translating gives CASSRGPDGETQYF.